These 14 T cell receptor beta chains originate from one sample sequenced in a study. TCRdb re-analysed the 5' RACE reads in MiXCR, keeping a single row per CDR3 protein. Here the sample spans roughly 50,000 distinct CDR3 sequences, approximately 17% being singletons. What was sequenced was naive CD4+ T cells sorted from blood. The subset denotes: naive CD4+ T cells, CD4+CD45RA+CD25-. These receptors came from a female donor with breast cancer.

The chain employs TRBV15 and TRBJ1-6; no firm D call. The CDR3 has 14 amino acids. The germline gives CDR1 LNHNV, CDR2 YYDKDF (reference sequence). Trimming cost V 4 bases and J 9 bases, with 13 bases left between them. This CDR3 is CATSTRVEGSPLHF. DNA of the CDR3: TGTGCCACCAGCACGAGAGTGGAAGGTTCACCCCTCCACTTT.

This clonotype has at least ten counts. This rearrangement joins TRBV5-1 to TRBJ2-6; no clear D gene. The CDR3 consists of 15 residues. Germline V gives CDR1 SGHRS, CDR2 YFSETQ. V lost 6 bases to trimming and J lost 0 bases, with 10 bases between them. The CDR3 region has the DNA TGCGCCAGCACTGCTTTGAACTCTGGGGCCAACGTCCTGACTTTC. Encoded protein: CASTALNSGANVLTF.

This chain joins TRBV7-3 and TRBJ2-1, with 8 bases matching TRBD2. The CDR3 totals 16 residues. CDR1 is SGHTA and CDR2 is FQGTGA in the germline V gene. Germline trimming cut 5 bases from V and 6 bases from J; bases unmatched to any gene: 12. The CDR3 DNA reads TGTGCCAGCAGCGAAAACCCCGGACTAGCAGGCAATGAGCAGTTCTTC. Amino acid sequence: CASSENPGLAGNEQFF.

This chain links TRBV5-1 with TRBJ1-6; the D gene is possibly TRBD1 (5 bases). CDR1 is SGHRS, CDR2 YFSETQ, per germline. Between the trimmed V and J ends, which lost 7 bases and 1 base, there was a span of 15 bases. The CDR3 runs 16 residues. This chain's CDR3 is CASRPGSASYNSPLHF. In DNA, the CDR3 is TGCGCCAGCCGCCCAGGGTCGGCGTCCTATAATTCACCCCTCCACTTT.

In its sample, this clonotype was seen a few times. J is TRBJ2-7 and V is TRBV29-1; the match to TRBD2 covers 11 bases. The germline V gene encodes CDR1 SQVTM and CDR2 ANQGSEA. V shed 5 bases, J shed 1 base, and the junction held 1 base outside the gene matches. CDR3 length equals 13 residues. The CDR3 nucleotides are TGCAGCGTTAGGACTAGCGGGTCCTACGAGCAGTACTTC. Protein product: CSVRTSGSYEQYF.

This clonotype was seen a handful of times. This rearrangement joins TRBV19 to TRBJ2-3; tentative D call: TRBD2 (5 bases). The CDR3 sequence is 18 residues long. Germline V gene sequence: CDR1 LNHDA, CDR2 SQIVND (reference sequence). V lost 3 bases, J lost 3 bases, and 22 bases lay in between. The CDR3 reads CASSIRGALGFGTDTQYF. In DNA form, the CDR3 reads TGTGCCAGTAGTATCCGGGGAGCGCTAGGGTTTGGAACAGATACGCAGTATTTT. The full variable domain, in which reference TRBV19 and TRBJ2-3 provide the parts outside the CDR3, is DGGITQSPKYLFRKEGQNVTLSCEQNLNHDAMYWYRQDPGQGLRLIYYSQIVNDFQKGDIAEGYSVSREKKESFPLTVTSAQKNPTAFYLCASSIRGALGFGTDTQYFGPGTRLTVL.

The V call is TRBV12-3 or TRBV12-4, the J call TRBJ1-1; TRBD1 matches at 8 bases. This CDR3 is 14 amino acids long. J was trimmed by 1 base and V by 5 bases; bases with no gene match: 3. This CDR3 reads CASSPTGENTEAFF. The CDR3 nucleotides read TGTGCCAGCAGTCCGACAGGGGAGAACACTGAAGCTTTCTTT.

The chain couples TRBV5-1 to TRBJ1-4; TRBD1 matches 8 bases. CDR3 length: 15 amino acids. CDR1 and CDR2 (germline): SGHRS, YFSETQ. After removal of 4 bases from V and 2 bases from J, the junction contained 4 bases not matched to a gene. The CDR3 DNA reads as TGCGCCAGCAGCCCGACAGGGGATACTAATGAAAAACTGTTTTTT. Its protein product is CASSPTGDTNEKLFF.

V and J are TRBV15 and TRBJ2-7; D call uncertain. Looked up from germline, CDR1 is LNHNV and CDR2 is YYDKDF (reference sequence). The CDR3 loop spans 15 amino acids. The germline V and J ends were trimmed by 0 bases and 0 bases, with 9 bases remaining between them. The DNA of the CDR3 is TGTGCCACCAGCAGAGATCTGGTGAGCTCCTACGAGCAGTACTTC. Translation gives CATSRDLVSSYEQYF.

About this clonotype: A single base separates this from a much larger clone, so it may be a read error. The gene calls are TRBV7-9 and TRBJ2-3; 10 bases map to TRBD2. The CDR3 contains 15 residues. V lost 5 bases to trimming and J lost 9 bases; unmatched junction nucleotides: 11. Germline CDR1 reads SEHNR; CDR2 reads FQNEAQ (reference sequence). The CDR3 bases are TGTGCCAGCAGCGCCTCTAGCGGGAGTAGAGGAACGCAGTATTTT. It is translated as CASSASSGSRGTQYF.

The sample holds a few counts of this clonotype. The chain uses TRBV9 and TRBJ2-7; D possibly matches TRBD1 or TRBD2 (6 bases each). Germline CDR1 reads SGDLS; CDR2 reads YYNGEE. The CDR3 covers 14 residues. V dropped 3 bases and J dropped 6 bases, with 16 bases sitting between them. The CDR3 nucleotides read TGTGCCAGCAGCGCGGCCTGGGGGGCCTCCGAGCAGTACTTC. Protein: CASSAAWGASEQYF.

Ten or more counts support this clonotype. The CDR3 protein is CASSLLSEQFF. In DNA, the CDR3 is TGTGCCAGCAGCCTCCTCAGTGAGCAGTTCTTC. The chain has TRBV7-2 and TRBJ2-1; no firm D call. The V gene lost 5 bases and the J gene lost 9 bases, with 8 bases spanning the gap. Germline CDR1 SGHTA, CDR2 FQGNSA. This CDR3 has 11 residues.

This clonotype was found many times. The chain has TRBV10-3 and TRBJ2-1; 11 bases fit TRBD2. The CDR3 covers 19 residues. The V segment lost 2 bases and the J segment 0 bases; nucleotides outside the gene matches: 9. Germline values: CDR1 ENHRY, CDR2 SYGVKD. The CDR3 sequence: CAISESASGRRSSYNEQFF. The CDR3 coding sequence is TGTGCCATCAGTGAGAGCGCTAGCGGGAGGCGGAGCTCCTACAATGAGCAGTTCTTC.

This clonotype was observed many times. This chain uses TRBV6-5 with TRBJ1-5; D unclear. This CDR3 is built from 13 residues. Trimming removed 6 bases from V and 6 bases from J, with 12 bases in between. Per germline, CDR1 MNHEY and CDR2 SVGAGI. This chain's CDR3 is CASSPDWGQPQHF. The CDR3, as DNA: TGTGCCAGCAGCCCCGACTGGGGTCAGCCCCAGCATTTT.